The clone carrying this T cell receptor beta chain has only a few counts. Sequencing used immunoSEQ multiplex PCR; TCRdb keeps in-frame clones, though not all of them. Among about 88,000 clones listed, roughly 72% were seen once. Germline CDR1 ENHRY, CDR2 SYGVKD. V was clipped by 0 bases and J by 6 bases; unmatched bases: 4. The CDR3 has 15 amino acids. The data were taken from a study of blood T cell repertoires in COVID-19. Whole-study context: From the United States, Italy and Spain came samples of acute and convalescent COVID-19. PBMCs, B-cell-depleted T cells, or T cells were the source of the cDNA or gDNA that made up the material.

The sample comprised peripheral blood. The TCR sequence derives from a woman between 55 and 75 years old in a cohort sampled during active or convalescent COVID-19. This chain links TRBV10-3 with TRBJ1-2; 10 bases align to TRBD1. DNA of the CDR3: TGTGCCATCAGTGAGTCGGGTGGACAGGGGGATGGCTACACCTTC. It translates to CAISESGGQGDGYTF.